The sample holds one count of the clone carrying this T cell receptor beta chain. These data are taken from a study of blood T cell repertoires in COVID-19. Study background: The United States, Italy and Spain were the sources of the acute and convalescent COVID-19 samples. The cDNA or gDNA used as material had been derived from T cells, B-cell-depleted T cells, or PBMCs.

V dropped 5 bases and J dropped 13; count of bases not matched to a gene: 2. Germline V lookup: CDR1 MDHEN, CDR2 SYDVKM. The CDR3 runs to 10 residues. Original analysis: By means of reference gene primer amplification, nucleated cell counts were estimated. This table comes from immunoSEQ multiplex PCR, and its TCRdb copy is limited to in-frame clones, with some not included. The V and J calls and the clone size are those of that table, but D and trimming were determined from the DNA. The table has more than 85,000 clones, 75% to 80% seen once. The origin of this receptor is a woman aged 80 or over with active or convalescent COVID-19. The sample taken for sequencing was peripheral blood. The chain employs TRBV28 and TRBJ2-1, with 7 bases aligning to TRBD2. In nucleotides, the CDR3 is TGTGCCAGCAGTAGGACTAGACAGTTCTTC. Translation gives CASSRTRQFF.